The 32 T cell receptor beta chains in this list originate from one sample, sequenced in a study of OX40 agonist ivuxolimab in advanced cancers. The protocol was immunoSEQ multiplex PCR, while the TCRdb copy is restricted to in-frame clones and leaves out a portion. This sample has roughly 56,000 clones; roughly 77% occur once, and the top ten carry approximately 1%. The sample in question was CD4+ or CD8+ T cells sorted from blood, obtained in a trial of the OX40 agonist ivuxolimab. Receptors originate from an adult with an advanced solid tumor such as melanoma, head and neck, liver or kidney cancer.

This clone came up a few times. The chain combines TRBV28 with TRBJ1-1; the D is unclear. The V end was cut by 3 bases, the J end by 3 bases, with 8 bases between. From germline, CDR1 is MDHEN and CDR2 SYDVKM. This CDR3 has 13 residues. CDR3 in amino acids: CASSLPQYTEAFF. The CDR3 DNA is TGTGCCAGCAGTTTGCCACAGTACACTGAAGCTTTCTTT.

V and J are TRBV7-3 and TRBJ2-7, with a tentative D call TRBD1 (6 bases). From germline, CDR1 is SGHTA and CDR2 FQGTGA. Trimming removed 3 bases from V and 0 bases from J, with 9 bases in between. This CDR3 spans 14 amino acids. The DNA for the CDR3 is TGTGCCAGCAGCTTCGACAGGAACTCCTACGAGCAGTACTTC. This translates into CASSFDRNSYEQYF.

Only one count was recorded for this clone. The CDR3 sequence: CASSFGGYSYNEQFF. CDR3 nucleotide sequence: TGTGCCAGTAGCTTCGGCGGATACTCCTACAATGAGCAGTTCTTC. V is TRBV19 and J is TRBJ2-1; D is undetermined. The germline V and J ends were trimmed by 6 bases and 0 bases, with 12 bases remaining between them. The CDR3 has 15 amino acids. Germline V gene lookup returns CDR1 LNHDA and CDR2 SQIVND (reference sequence). Full variable domain (missing parts from reference TRBV19 and TRBJ2-1): DGGITQSPKYLFRKEGQNVTLSCEQNLNHDAMYWYRQDPGQGLRLIYYSQIVNDFQKGDIAEGYSVSREKKESFPLTVTSAQKNPTAFYLCASSFGGYSYNEQFFGPGTRLTVL.

The chain combines TRBV19 with TRBJ1-5, with D perhaps matching TRBD1 (6 bases). Germline loops: CDR1 LNHDA, CDR2 SQIVND (reference sequence). V shed 6 bases and J shed 4 bases, with 10 bases lying between them. The CDR3 has 13 amino acids. CDR3 sequence reads: CASSPGANQPQHF. The CDR3 DNA reads TGTGCCAGTAGCCCAGGGGCGAATCAGCCCCAGCATTTT.

In its sample, this clone was seen a few times. As DNA, the CDR3 is TGCAGTGGTAGGGGAAACACTGAAGCTTTCTTT. This codes for CSGRGNTEAFF. J is TRBJ1-1 and V is TRBV20-1; TRBD1 might be the D (5 bases). The germline gives CDR1 DFQATT, CDR2 SNEGSKA (reference sequence). The V end lost 7 bases, the J end lost 2 bases, and 8 bases lay between the germline ends. CDR3 length: 11 residues.

The chain joins TRBV5-4 to TRBJ2-1; D possibly corresponds to TRBD1 (6 bases). Germline V gene lookup returns CDR1 SGHNT and CDR2 YYREEE (reference sequence). V shed 4 bases and J shed 7 bases, with 18 bases lying between them. The CDR3 sequence is 15 residues long. CDR3 region: CASSSTGFVFNEQFF. The CDR3 nucleotides are TGTGCCAGCAGCAGCACAGGGTTTGTCTTTAATGAGCAGTTCTTC.

This clone occurred once. The rearrangement joins TRBV4-1 to TRBJ1-4; D unresolved. Germline CDR1 and CDR2: MGHRA and YSYEKL. The ends were cut back, 6 bases at V and 3 bases at J, with 17 bases in the middle. The CDR3 has 16 amino acids. CDR3 amino acids: CASSPHRQRANEKLFF. CDR3 in DNA: TGCGCCAGCAGTCCCCATAGGCAGAGGGCTAATGAAAAACTGTTTTTT.

This rearrangement joins TRBV15 to TRBJ2-5, with 9 bases aligning to TRBD2. The J call is doubtful: the DNA matches TRBJ2-7 better. The germline gives CDR1 LNHNV, CDR2 YYDKDF (reference sequence). The CDR3 consists of 15 residues. The CDR3 sequence is CATSRDSGLANEQYF. The CDR3 nucleotides read TGTGCCACCAGCAGAGATTCAGGACTAGCGAACGAGCAGTACTTC.

The rearrangement uses TRBV4-2 and TRBJ2-7; 11 bases agree with TRBD2. CDR1 LGHNA and CDR2 YNFKEQ come from the germline V gene. J was trimmed by 4 bases and V by 3 bases; bases with no gene match: 2. CDR3 length equals 14 residues. The DNA for the CDR3 is TGTGCCAGCAGCCACGGGACTAGCGGATACGAGCAGTACTTC. Encoded protein: CASSHGTSGYEQYF.

This chain links TRBV9 with TRBJ2-3; D ambiguous. Germline V lookup: CDR1 SGDLS, CDR2 YYNGEE. The CDR3 has 14 amino acids. V lost 0 bases and J 4 bases, leaving 9 bases between the germline ends. In DNA form, the CDR3 reads TGTGCCAGCAGCGTAGGTAATATTCCAGATACGCAGTATTTT. This gives the protein CASSVGNIPDTQYF.

This chain uses TRBV5-6 with TRBJ2-7; a weak D match, TRBD2 (6 bases). CDR3 size: 15 residues. V was clipped by 0 bases and J by 5 bases, with 15 bases between them. Germline V gene lookup returns CDR1 SGHDT and CDR2 YYEEEE. For the CDR3, the DNA is TGTGCCAGCAGCTTGGAGTTGTGGGGAGGAGACGAGCAGTACTTC. This sequence encodes CASSLELWGGDEQYF.

The rearrangement links TRBV5-5 to TRBJ2-1; a possible D gene is TRBD2 (5 bases). Trimming left V 2 bases short and J 6 bases short, with 12 bases between. The CDR3 covers 14 residues. Germline V gives CDR1 SGHKS, CDR2 YYEKEE (reference sequence). The DNA for the CDR3 is TGTGCCAGCAGCTTTGAACTAGTAGCCAATGAGCAGTTCTTC. Amino acids: CASSFELVANEQFF.

This sequence joins TRBV5-1 and TRBJ1-6; a possible D gene is TRBD1 (5 bases). This CDR3 is 16 amino acids long. V lost 4 bases, J lost 5 bases, and 16 bases lay in between. Germline values: CDR1 SGHRS, CDR2 YFSETQ. In DNA, the CDR3 is TGCGCCAGCAGCCCCGGCGGGACCGGCAATAATTCACCCCTCCACTTT. Amino acids: CASSPGGTGNNSPLHF.

With respect to this clone: Other DNA sequences from this sample encode an identical CDR3 as well. The CDR3 bases are TGTGCCAGCAGCTCCCCCCGACTCGTAGCCAATGAGCAGTTCTTC. It codes for CASSSPRLVANEQFF. The rearrangement links TRBV7-9 to TRBJ2-1; D remains unclear. The V gene lost 4 bases and the J gene lost 6 bases, with 16 bases spanning the gap. Germline V gives CDR1 SEHNR, CDR2 FQNEAQ (reference sequence). This CDR3 is built from 15 residues.

This chain connects TRBV7-2 to TRBJ2-5; TRBD2 matches 8 bases. This CDR3 has 16 residues. Germline lookup yields CDR1 SGHTA and CDR2 FQGNSA. The V and J ends lost 1 base and 2 bases, in that order; junction bases with no gene match: 6. The CDR3 nucleotides read TGTGCCAGCAGCTTAGTTGCGGGGGGCACGCAAGAGACCCAGTACTTC. Encoded protein: CASSLVAGGTQETQYF. Looking up the rest from reference TRBV7-2 and TRBJ2-5 gives the full variable domain: GAGVSQSPSNKVTEKGKDVELRCDPISGHTALYWYRQSLGQGLEFLIYFQGNSAPDKSGLPSDRFSAERTGGSVSTLTIQRTQQEDSAVYLCASSLVAGGTQETQYFGPGTRLLVL.

V and J are TRBV10-2 and TRBJ1-2; unclear D gene. The CDR3 has 15 amino acids. Trimming left V 3 bases short and J 2 bases short, with 13 bases between. Germline assignment: CDR1 WSHSY and CDR2 SAAADI. CDR3 sequence reads: CASSDVGQRNYGYTF. The CDR3 coding sequence is TGCGCCAGCAGTGATGTCGGGCAGAGAAACTATGGCTACACCTTC.

The chain couples TRBV18 to TRBJ2-5; TRBD2 agrees at 15 bases. The germline CDR1 and CDR2 sequences are KGHSH and LQKENI. J gave up 1 base and V 2 bases, and 5 bases lay outside the gene matches. The CDR3 totals 18 residues. The CDR3 here is CASSPSGLAGGGQETQYF. The CDR3 coding sequence is TGTGCCAGCTCACCATCCGGACTAGCGGGAGGGGGCCAAGAGACCCAGTACTTC.

The gene calls are TRBV11-2 and TRBJ2-3, with a possible D match to TRBD2 (5 bases). The V end was cut by 2 bases, the J end by 2 bases, with 8 bases between. The CDR3 is 14 amino acids. Germline CDR1 is SGHAT and CDR2 is FQNNGV. The CDR3 coding sequence is TGTGCCAGCAGCTTATTAGCGTACACAGATACGCAGTATTTT. It translates to CASSLLAYTDTQYF.

This sequence joins TRBV5-1 and TRBJ1-1; possible D gene TRBD1, 5 bases. CDR3 length: 14 amino acids. Germline assignment: CDR1 SGHRS and CDR2 YFSETQ. The germline V and J ends were trimmed by 0 bases and 4 bases, with 10 bases remaining between them. As DNA, the CDR3 is TGCGCCAGCAGCTTGGGGTTGGGGGGCACTGAAGCTTTCTTT. It yields the protein CASSLGLGGTEAFF.

This clone was observed once. This chain joins TRBV6-1 and TRBJ2-3; D not resolved. Germline CDR1 MNHNS, CDR2 SASEGT. V was clipped by 4 bases and J by 5 bases, with 10 bases between them. CDR3 size: 13 residues. This chain's CDR3 is CASSVVLVDTQYF. DNA for the CDR3: TGTGCCAGCAGTGTTGTTTTAGTAGATACGCAGTATTTT.

The CDR3 reads CASSLGPRPNSPLHF. Here the CDR3 DNA reads TGTGCCAGCAGCTTGGGACCCCGCCCCAATTCACCCCTCCACTTT. The chain has TRBV5-6 and TRBJ1-6; D ambiguous. Germline CDR1 and CDR2: SGHDT and YYEEEE. This CDR3 contains 15 residues. V gave up 0 bases and J gave up 7 bases, with 11 bases separating them.

DNA of the CDR3: TGTGCCAGCAGTTTCGGGGGGGCAGGCCAGCCCCAGCATTTT. Translated, it gives CASSFGGAGQPQHF. The chain joins TRBV27 to TRBJ1-5, with D perhaps matching TRBD1 (6 bases). This CDR3 contains 14 residues. Germline V gene lookup returns CDR1 MNHEY and CDR2 SMNVEV (reference sequence). The ends were cut back, 3 bases at V and 7 bases at J, with 13 bases in the middle.

The chain recombines TRBV2 with TRBJ2-5; the D is unclear. CDR1 SNHLY and CDR2 FYNNEI come from the germline V gene. The length of the CDR3 is 13 residues. Trimming shortened V by 7 bases and J by 1 base, and 10 bases separated the two germline ends. This CDR3 is CASISPAQETQYF. CDR3 nucleotides: TGTGCCAGCATCAGCCCCGCCCAAGAGACCCAGTACTTC.

V usage is TRBV9 and J usage is TRBJ2-7, with D unresolved. V lost 0 bases and J 0 bases, leaving 7 bases between the germline ends. The germline V gene encodes CDR1 SGDLS and CDR2 YYNGEE. The CDR3 is 14 residues long. The DNA of the CDR3 is TGTGCCAGCAGCGTAGTTCCCCACTCCTACGAGCAGTACTTC. Translation: CASSVVPHSYEQYF.

The V call is TRBV29-1, the J call TRBJ1-2; possible D gene TRBD1, 6 bases. With 4 bases removed from V and 2 bases from J, the gap between germline ends came to 14 bases. CDR3 size: 14 residues. Germline CDR1 is SQVTM and CDR2 is ANQGSEA. In DNA, the CDR3 is TGCAGCGTTGTGGCTTTAAGGGGGAACTATGGCTACACCTTC. As protein: CSVVALRGNYGYTF.

The chain uses TRBV11-2 and TRBJ2-5; D is undetermined. CDR1 and CDR2 (germline): SGHAT, FQNNGV. V lost 3 bases and J 1 base, leaving 12 bases between the germline ends. This CDR3 comprises 15 residues. The CDR3 DNA follows: TGTGCCAGCAGCTTTCGTCTGAGTGCCCAAGAGACCCAGTACTTC. Its protein product is CASSFRLSAQETQYF.

The chain recombines TRBV7-2 with TRBJ2-7; the D gene is possibly TRBD1 (6 bases). The CDR3 spans 14 residues. Germline-derived CDR1 and CDR2 are SGHTA and FQGNSA. The germline V and J ends were trimmed by 5 bases and 7 bases, with 18 bases remaining between them. In DNA, the CDR3 is TGTGCCAGCAGCACCTGGGACAAGCTCTTTGAGCAGTACTTC. Protein: CASSTWDKLFEQYF.

The chain uses TRBV5-1 and TRBJ1-1; D gene uncertain. Germline V gives CDR1 SGHRS, CDR2 YFSETQ. V was trimmed by 0 bases and J by 1 base, leaving 7 bases between them. The CDR3 loop spans 14 amino acids. The CDR3 loop is CASSLGPQNTEAFF. Written as DNA, the CDR3 is TGCGCCAGCAGCTTGGGACCTCAGAACACTGAAGCTTTCTTT.

The chain uses TRBV21-1 and TRBJ1-1; the D segment call TRBD1 is taken from the table without a DNA check. TRBV21-1 corresponds to a pseudogene. The CDR3 is made up of 13 amino acids. CDR3: CASRLTGDTEAFF. The CDR3 DNA is TGTGCCAGCAGATTGACAGGGGACACTGAAGCTTTCTTT.

The CDR3 sequence is CASSPRTGNYNEQFF. The CDR3 nucleotides are TGTGCCAGCAGCCCTAGGACAGGGAATTACAATGAGCAGTTCTTC. This rearrangement joins TRBV7-2 to TRBJ2-1, with 8 bases identical to TRBD1. V dropped 5 bases and J dropped 4; count of bases not matched to a gene: 7. Per germline, CDR1 SGHTA and CDR2 FQGNSA. The CDR3 contains 15 residues.

This clone was recorded once. The V call is TRBV5-8, the J call TRBJ2-5; D unclear. Per germline, CDR1 SGHTS and CDR2 YDEGEE. Between the trimmed V and J ends, which lost 4 bases and 4 bases, there was a span of 17 bases. The CDR3 covers 15 residues. CDR3 DNA sequence: TGTGCCAGCAGCCCTGGACCAATTCTCCCAGAGACCCAGTACTTC. Protein product: CASSPGPILPETQYF.

The chain joins TRBV9 to TRBJ1-4; tentative D call: TRBD1 (6 bases). The CDR3 length is 14 residues. Trimming took off 5 bases at V and 7 bases at J, with 15 bases between the two ends. Germline V gene sequence: CDR1 SGDLS, CDR2 YYNGEE. For the CDR3, the DNA is TGTGCCAGCAGTTCGTCCGGGACAATTGAAAAACTGTTTTTT. The encoded protein is CASSSSGTIEKLFF.